This T cell receptor (beta chain) was recorded in a study of early T cells in non-severe SARS-CoV-2 infection. In the study overall: Sequencing targeted bulk RNA from unsorted whole blood, leaving chains unpaired.

Attached unique molecular identifiers marked individual cDNA molecules. MiXCR, run by TCRdb on the 5' RACE reads, gives a single entry per CDR3 protein. Of tens of thousands of distinct CDR3 sequences listed, roughly an eighth are singletons. The germline CDR1 and CDR2 sequences are SGHRS and YFSETQ. The CDR3 spans 14 residues. Trimming cost V 0 bases and J 4 bases, with 10 bases left between them. Sequencing was carried out using whole blood. The TCR comes from an adult who was a healthcare worker with PCR-confirmed SARS-CoV-2 infection or an uninfected control (not recorded which). The chain recombines TRBV5-1 with TRBJ1-1; D is undetermined. CDR3 protein: CASSLGGGSTEAFF. DNA for the CDR3: TGCGCCAGCAGCTTGGGAGGCGGGTCCACTGAAGCTTTCTTT. The variable domain in full, completed from reference TRBV5-1 and TRBJ1-1, reads KAGVTQTPRYLIKTRGQQVTLSCSPISGHRSVSWYQQTPGQGLQFLFEYFSETQRNKGNFPGRFSGRQFSNSRSEMNVSTLELGDSALYLCASSLGGGSTEAFFGQGTRLTVV.